This T cell receptor (beta chain) originates from a study of cytomegalovirus exposure and HLA in healthy donors. Though probably carrying unrecorded immune exposures, donors were nominally healthy at sampling. This clone was seen a few times. V lost 0 bases and J 1 base, leaving 20 bases between the germline ends. CDR1 is LNHDA and CDR2 is SQIVND in the germline V gene (reference sequence). The CDR3 runs to 19 residues. 60 Vbeta and 13 Jbeta primers were used in PCR. Assay used: immunoSEQ multiplex PCR; TCRdb lists only in-frame clones, some missing. The sample carries 150,000 to 200,000 clones, approximately 85% recorded once.

This rearrangement joins TRBV19 to TRBJ2-3; D is possibly TRBD2 (6 bases). The TCR originated in a man younger than 35 in good health and CMV-seronegative. The material sequenced was PBMCs. CDR3 sequence (DNA): TGTGCCAGTAGTATAGATCTTGCTTGGCGGGGAGTCGGCACAGATACGCAGTATTTT. Its translation is CASSIDLAWRGVGTDTQYF.